This T cell receptor beta chain was observed in a study of T cell responses to AZD1222 COVID-19 vaccine. The length of the CDR3 is 15 residues. CDR1 and CDR2 from the germline V gene are LNHDA and SQIVND (reference sequence). Deletions cut 3 bases from V and 8 bases from J, with 16 bases between. Turning to this clone: The antigen is undetermined.

Study observations and caveats: White British people made up most donors, females outnumbered males, and clonal diversity was possibly underestimated. Once two AZD1222 doses were given, Spike-specific TCR breadth and depth went up. Of spike-specific TCRs, nearly half reportedly target regions left unmutated in variants.

The repertoire was sequenced with immunoSEQ multiplex PCR; TCRdb's copy has only in-frame clones and lacks some. The sample shows about 150,000 clones, approximately 90% of them seen only once. The sequence was obtained from an adult who received the AZD1222 COVID-19 vaccine. V gene TRBV19 combines with J gene TRBJ1-4, with D possibly TRBD1 on 5 matching bases. The specimen was peripheral blood, collected 28 days after the second AZD1222 dose. In DNA, the CDR3 is TGTGCCAGTAGTATCGGGGGATTATTGGGGGAAAAACTGTTTTTT. This gives the protein CASSIGGLLGEKLFF.